This is a list of T cell receptor beta chains from one sample in a study of CD4 and CD8 cells across lung adenocarcinoma regions. TCRdb reprocessed the PCR reads via MiXCR and lists one record per CDR3 protein. The table records 15,000 or so distinct CDR3 sequences, approximately 43% of them present only once. Sequenced sample: CD4+ T cells from the center of a lung tumor. Source of these receptors: a male donor with lung adenocarcinoma. The CD4 and CD8 labels of this study may be unreliable. The conserved cysteine and the conserved F or W are not part of the CDR3 here. Each record gives: CDR3 length, J gene, V gene, CDR3 protein.

11 | TRBJ2-7 | TRBV27 | ASSTGWAYEQY
13 | TRBJ2-3 | TRBV11-2 | ASSIGTSGTDTQY
11 | TRBJ1-1 | TRBV7-6 | ASSLAGDTEAF
11 | TRBJ2-3 | TRBV11-2 | ASSWGGPDTQY
12 | TRBJ2-1 | TRBV6-4 | ASSDSGNYNEQF
13 | - | TRBV14 | ASSHLGPSSYEQY
9 | - | TRBV10-2 | ASSDSYEQY
13 | TRBJ2-1 | TRBV6-1 | ASRTGTSGANEQF
11 | - | TRBV27 | ASSLGRNYEQY
12 | TRBJ2-1 | TRBV6-1 | ASRSSGNNDEQF
14 | TRBJ2-5 | TRBV27 | ASRWLGGLDQETQY
14 | TRBJ2-7 | TRBV6-5 | ASSTTGLLGVHEQY
14 | TRBJ2-6 | TRBV7-2 | ASSFGTSVRANVLT
13 | TRBJ2-1 | TRBV12-3/TRBV12-4 | ASRGTGLDYNEQF
13 | TRBJ2-6 | TRBV30 | AWTRGADGANVLT
15 | - | TRBV27 | ASSAGRGGCDKDTQY
13 | TRBJ2-2 | TRBV5-6 | ASSFYSGSAGELF
13 | TRBJ2-3 | TRBV7-2 | ASSLAGGRGDTQY
10 | - | TRBV6-1 | ARRWANGMQY
13 | TRBJ2-3 | TRBV6-1 | ASGLGEGHTDTQY
11 | TRBJ2-5 | TRBV6-4 | ASSWTGRETQY
13 | TRBJ2-3 | TRBV6-1 | ASSQREWDKDTQY
13 | TRBJ2-5 | TRBV6-1 | ASSELSSGRETQY
10 | TRBJ2-3 | TRBV6-5 | ASSYSGDTQY
12 | TRBJ2-3 | TRBV12-3/TRBV12-4 | AGIGGGDQDTQY
14 | TRBJ2-5 | TRBV12-3/TRBV12-4 | ASSSGTSGRVETQY
12 | TRBJ1-5 | TRBV27 | ASSPELGVQPQH
11 | TRBJ2-7 | TRBV6-1 | ASSEYRAYEQY
13 | TRBJ2-5 | TRBV18 | ASSPESRARNTQY
16 | TRBJ2-3 | TRBV6-5 | ASSYSKGLAGNTDTQY
11 | - | TRBV7-2 | ASSSFYSYEQY
15 | TRBJ2-3 | TRBV4-2 | ASSQEGARDPPDTQY
14 | TRBJ2-6 | TRBV11-3 | ASSAQLAAGANVLT
14 | TRBJ2-1 | TRBV10-1 | ASSEAVFQGNGYQF
10 | TRBJ2-1 | TRBV28 | ASSTLRREQF
13 | TRBJ2-3 | TRBV6-5 | ARGYGGSPEETQY
12 | TRBJ2-6 | TRBV20-1 | SARDLAGANVLT
14 | TRBJ2-3 | TRBV10-1 | ASSEAGGRDTDTQY
12 | TRBJ2-2 | TRBV27 | ASSLEVRTGELF
15 | - | TRBV4-2 | ASSHTSGRAGLGEQY
11 | - | TRBV28 | ASSPLNSYEQY
11 | TRBJ2-3 | TRBV6-5 | ASSYGATDTQY
17 | TRBJ2-2 | TRBV14 | ASSQFLGLAVSRSGELF
11 | TRBJ2-1 | TRBV27 | ATRGGTGDEQF
13 | TRBJ2-5 | TRBV27 | ARRTGFRYTETQY
12 | TRBJ2-5 | TRBV7-9 | ASSLGQIQETQY
11 | TRBJ1-1 | TRBV6-1 | ASSPRGNTEAF
13 | - | TRBV6-1 | ASSPSGLGSYEQY
15 | TRBJ2-6 | TRBV27 | ASRPSYRGPGANVLT
12 | TRBJ2-1 | TRBV6-1 | ASSEALEYNEQF
11 | - | TRBV6-1 | ASSPSGRETQY
13 | TRBJ2-5 | TRBV20-1 | SAHGPGVWQETQY
14 | TRBJ2-3 | TRBV27 | ASGGLGGLVKDTQY
11 | - | TRBV10-2 | ASRMTGGHEQY
14 | TRBJ2-3 | TRBV4-2 | ASRGDGGTATETQY